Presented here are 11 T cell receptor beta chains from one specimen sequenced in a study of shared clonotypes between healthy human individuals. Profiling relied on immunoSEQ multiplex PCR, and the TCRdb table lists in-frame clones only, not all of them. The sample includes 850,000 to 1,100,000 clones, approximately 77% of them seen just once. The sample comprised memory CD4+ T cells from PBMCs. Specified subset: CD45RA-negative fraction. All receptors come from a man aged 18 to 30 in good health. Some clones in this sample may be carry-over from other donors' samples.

The CDR3 coding sequence is TGTGCCAGCGGGGAGGACACCACAGATACGCAGTATTTT. Protein product: CASGEDTTDTQYF. The chain uses TRBV28 and TRBJ2-3; D is possibly TRBD2 (6 bases). The V end was cut by 8 bases, the J end by 2 bases, with 11 bases between. Germline-derived CDR1 and CDR2 are MDHEN and SYDVKM. The CDR3 covers 13 residues.

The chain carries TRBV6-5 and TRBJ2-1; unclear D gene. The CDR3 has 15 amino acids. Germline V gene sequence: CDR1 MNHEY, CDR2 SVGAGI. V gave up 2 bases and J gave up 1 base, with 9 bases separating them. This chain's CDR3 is CASSYDPGSYNEQFF. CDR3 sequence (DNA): TGTGCCAGCAGTTACGACCCTGGGTCCTACAATGAGCAGTTCTTC.

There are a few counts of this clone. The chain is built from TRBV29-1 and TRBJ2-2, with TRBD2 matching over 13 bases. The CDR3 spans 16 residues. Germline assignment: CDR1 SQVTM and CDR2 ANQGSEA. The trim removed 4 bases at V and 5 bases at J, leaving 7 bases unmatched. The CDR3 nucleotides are TGCAGCGTTGTAGGACTAGCGGGAGTAGGAACCGGGGAGCTGTTTTTT. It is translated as CSVVGLAGVGTGELFF.

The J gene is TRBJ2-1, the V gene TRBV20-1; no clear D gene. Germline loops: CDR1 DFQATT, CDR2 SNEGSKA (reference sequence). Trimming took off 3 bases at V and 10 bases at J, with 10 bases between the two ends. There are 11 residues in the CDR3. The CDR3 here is CSASPRGEQFF. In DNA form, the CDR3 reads TGCAGTGCTAGCCCTCGTGGCGAGCAGTTCTTC.

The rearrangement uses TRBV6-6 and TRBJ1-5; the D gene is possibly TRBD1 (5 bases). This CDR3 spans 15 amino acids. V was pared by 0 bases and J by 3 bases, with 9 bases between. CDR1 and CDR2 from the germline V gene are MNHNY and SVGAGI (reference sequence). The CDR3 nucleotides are TGTGCCAGCAGTTACTCCCGACAGTTCAATCAGCCCCAGCATTTT. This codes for CASSYSRQFNQPQHF.

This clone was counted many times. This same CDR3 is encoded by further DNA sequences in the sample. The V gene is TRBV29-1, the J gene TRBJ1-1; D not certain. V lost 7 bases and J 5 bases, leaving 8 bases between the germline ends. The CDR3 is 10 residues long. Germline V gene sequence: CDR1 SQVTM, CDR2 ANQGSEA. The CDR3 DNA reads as TGCAGCGCAGTTGTAACTGAAGCTTTCTTT. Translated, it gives CSAVVTEAFF.

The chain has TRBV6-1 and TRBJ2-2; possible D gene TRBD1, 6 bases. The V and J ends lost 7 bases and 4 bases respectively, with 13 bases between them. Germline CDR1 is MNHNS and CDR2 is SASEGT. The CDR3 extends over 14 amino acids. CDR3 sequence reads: CASIGTWGTGELFF. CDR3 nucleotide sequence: TGTGCCAGCATCGGGACATGGGGCACCGGGGAGCTGTTTTTT.

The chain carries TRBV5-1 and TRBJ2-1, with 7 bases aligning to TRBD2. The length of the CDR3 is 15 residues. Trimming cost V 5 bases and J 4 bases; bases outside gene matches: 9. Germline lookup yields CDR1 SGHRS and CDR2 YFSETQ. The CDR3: CASSAGVAGYNEQFF. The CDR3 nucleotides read TGCGCCAGCAGTGCGGGGGTAGCGGGTTACAATGAGCAGTTCTTC. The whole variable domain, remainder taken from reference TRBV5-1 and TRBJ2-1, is KAGVTQTPRYLIKTRGQQVTLSCSPISGHRSVSWYQQTPGQGLQFLFEYFSETQRNKGNFPGRFSGRQFSNSRSEMNVSTLELGDSALYLCASSAGVAGYNEQFFGPGTRLTVL.

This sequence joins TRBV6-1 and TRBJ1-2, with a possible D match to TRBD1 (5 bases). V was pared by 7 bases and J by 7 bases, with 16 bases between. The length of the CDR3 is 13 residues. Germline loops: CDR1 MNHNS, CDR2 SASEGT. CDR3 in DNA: TGTGCCAGCACCCGGGACGGGGAAGGTGGCTACACCTTC. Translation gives CASTRDGEGGYTF.

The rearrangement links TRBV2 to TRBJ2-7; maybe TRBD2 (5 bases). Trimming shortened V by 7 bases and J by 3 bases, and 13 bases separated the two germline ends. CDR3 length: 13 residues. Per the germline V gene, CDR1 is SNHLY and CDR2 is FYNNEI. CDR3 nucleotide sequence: TGTGCCAGCAAACGCGGGCAGGACTACGAGCAGTACTTC. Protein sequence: CASKRGQDYEQYF.

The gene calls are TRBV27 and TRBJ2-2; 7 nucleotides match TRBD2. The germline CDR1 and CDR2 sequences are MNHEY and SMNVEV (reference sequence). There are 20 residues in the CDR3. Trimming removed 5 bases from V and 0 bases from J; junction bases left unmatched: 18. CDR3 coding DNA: TGTGCCAGCAGTCCCCTTTGGACTAGGAGGACCTCCTCGAACACCGGGGAGCTGTTTTTT. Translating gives CASSPLWTRRTSSNTGELFF.